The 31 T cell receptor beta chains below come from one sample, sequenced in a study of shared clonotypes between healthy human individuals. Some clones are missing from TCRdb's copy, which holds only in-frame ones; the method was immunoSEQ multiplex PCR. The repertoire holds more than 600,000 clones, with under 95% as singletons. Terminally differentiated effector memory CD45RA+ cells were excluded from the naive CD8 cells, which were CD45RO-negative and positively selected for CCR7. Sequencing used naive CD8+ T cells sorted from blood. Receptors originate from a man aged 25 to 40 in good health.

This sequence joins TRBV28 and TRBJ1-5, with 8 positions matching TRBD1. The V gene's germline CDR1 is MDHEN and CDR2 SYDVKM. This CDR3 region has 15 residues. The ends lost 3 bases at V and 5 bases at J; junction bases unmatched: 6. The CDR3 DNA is TGTGCCAGCAGTTTCCGGACAGGGAAGGATCAGCCCCAGCATTTT. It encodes CASSFRTGKDQPQHF.

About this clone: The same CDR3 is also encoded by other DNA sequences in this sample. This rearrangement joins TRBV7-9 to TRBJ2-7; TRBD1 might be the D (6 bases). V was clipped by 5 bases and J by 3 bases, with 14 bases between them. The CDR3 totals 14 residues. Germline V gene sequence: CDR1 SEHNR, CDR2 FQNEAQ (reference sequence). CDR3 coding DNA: TGTGCCAGCAGCCAGGACAGTAGAGGCTACGAGCAGTACTTC. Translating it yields CASSQDSRGYEQYF.

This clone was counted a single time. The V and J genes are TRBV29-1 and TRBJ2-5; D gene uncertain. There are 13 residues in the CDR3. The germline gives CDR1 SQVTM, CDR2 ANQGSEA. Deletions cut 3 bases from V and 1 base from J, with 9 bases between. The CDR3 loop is CSVERTLQETQYF. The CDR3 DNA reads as TGCAGCGTTGAGAGAACACTCCAAGAGACCCAGTACTTC.

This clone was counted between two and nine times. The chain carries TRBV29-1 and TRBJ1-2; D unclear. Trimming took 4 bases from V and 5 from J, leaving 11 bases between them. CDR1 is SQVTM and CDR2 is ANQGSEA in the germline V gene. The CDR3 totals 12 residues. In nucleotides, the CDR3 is TGCAGCGTTGTGGCCGTAAATTATGGCTACACCTTC. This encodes CSVVAVNYGYTF.

The CDR3 is CASAAAVSYNEQFF. In DNA form, the CDR3 reads TGTGCCAGCGCCGCGGCTGTCTCCTACAATGAGCAGTTCTTC. The V gene is TRBV7-9, the J gene TRBJ2-1; D gene unclear. Trimming took off 8 bases at V and 0 bases at J, with 11 bases between the two ends. Germline V CDR1 and CDR2: SEHNR, FQNEAQ (reference sequence). The CDR3 consists of 14 residues. Complete variable domain (other parts from reference TRBV7-9 and TRBJ2-1): DTGVSQNPRHKITKRGQNVTFRCDPISEHNRLYWYRQTLGQGPEFLTYFQNEAQLEKSRLLSDRFSAERPKGSFSTLEIQRTEQGDSAMYLCASAAAVSYNEQFFGPGTRLTVL.

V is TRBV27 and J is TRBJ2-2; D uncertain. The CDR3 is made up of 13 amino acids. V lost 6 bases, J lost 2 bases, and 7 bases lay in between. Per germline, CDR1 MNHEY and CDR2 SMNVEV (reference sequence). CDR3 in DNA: TGTGCCAGCAGCTATAGTAACACCGGGGAGCTGTTTTTT. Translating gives CASSYSNTGELFF.

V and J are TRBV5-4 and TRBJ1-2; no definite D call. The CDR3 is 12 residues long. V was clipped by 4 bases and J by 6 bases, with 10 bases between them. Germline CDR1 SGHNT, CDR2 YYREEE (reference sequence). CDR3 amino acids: CASSPSGDGYTF. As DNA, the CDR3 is TGTGCCAGCAGCCCGAGCGGGGATGGCTACACCTTC.

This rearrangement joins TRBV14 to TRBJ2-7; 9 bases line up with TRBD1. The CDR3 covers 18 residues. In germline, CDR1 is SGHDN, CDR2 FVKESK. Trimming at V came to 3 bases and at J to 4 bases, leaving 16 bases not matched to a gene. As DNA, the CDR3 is TGTGCCAGCAGCCAGTACGTGGGAACGGGACAGGGTGTTTACGAGCAGTACTTC. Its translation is CASSQYVGTGQGVYEQYF.

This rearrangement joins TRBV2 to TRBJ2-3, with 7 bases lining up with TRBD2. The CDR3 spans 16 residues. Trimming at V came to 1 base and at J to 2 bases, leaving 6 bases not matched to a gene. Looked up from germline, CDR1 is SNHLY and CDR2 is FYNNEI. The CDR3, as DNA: TGTGCCAGCAGTGAAGTGGGTAGCGGGTACACAGATACGCAGTATTTT. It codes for CASSEVGSGYTDTQYF.

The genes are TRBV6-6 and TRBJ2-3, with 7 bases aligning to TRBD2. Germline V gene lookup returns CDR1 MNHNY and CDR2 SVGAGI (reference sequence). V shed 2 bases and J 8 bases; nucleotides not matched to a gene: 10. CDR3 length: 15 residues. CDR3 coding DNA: TGTGCCAGCAGTTACAGCGGGACGGGGCGGGCTACGCAGTATTTT. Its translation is CASSYSGTGRATQYF.

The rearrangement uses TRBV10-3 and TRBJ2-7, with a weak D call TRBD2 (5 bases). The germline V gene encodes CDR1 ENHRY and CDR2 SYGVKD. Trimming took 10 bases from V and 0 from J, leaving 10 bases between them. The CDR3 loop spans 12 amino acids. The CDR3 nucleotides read TGTGCCACTTCGGGGAGCTCCTACGAGCAGTACTTC. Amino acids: CATSGSSYEQYF.

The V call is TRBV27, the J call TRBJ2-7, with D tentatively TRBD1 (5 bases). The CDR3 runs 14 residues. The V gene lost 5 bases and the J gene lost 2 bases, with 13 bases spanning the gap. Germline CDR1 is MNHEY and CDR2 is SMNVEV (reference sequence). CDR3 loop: CASSPRTRTYEQYF. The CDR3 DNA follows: TGTGCCAGCAGTCCCCGGACACGGACCTACGAGCAGTACTTC.

CDR3 sequence: CASRKTGGRTDTQYF. The CDR3 region has the DNA TGTGCCAGCAGAAAGACAGGGGGCAGGACAGATACGCAGTATTTT. The rearrangement links TRBV27 to TRBJ2-3; 10 bases are a match to TRBD1. The trim removed 6 bases at V and 3 bases at J, leaving 6 bases unmatched. Per the germline V gene, CDR1 is MNHEY and CDR2 is SMNVEV (reference sequence). The CDR3 covers 15 residues.

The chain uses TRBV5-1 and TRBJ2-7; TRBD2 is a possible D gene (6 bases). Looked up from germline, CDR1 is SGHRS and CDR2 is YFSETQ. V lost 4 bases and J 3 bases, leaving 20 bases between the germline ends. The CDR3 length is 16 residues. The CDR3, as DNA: TGCGCCAGCAGCCCATTCCCAGGAGCGGGTGTCTACGAGCAGTACTTC. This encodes CASSPFPGAGVYEQYF.

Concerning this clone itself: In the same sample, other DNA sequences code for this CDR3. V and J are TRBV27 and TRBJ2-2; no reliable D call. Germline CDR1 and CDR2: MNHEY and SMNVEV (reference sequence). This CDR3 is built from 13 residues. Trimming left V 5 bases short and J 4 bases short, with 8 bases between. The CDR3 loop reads CASSPTGTGELFF. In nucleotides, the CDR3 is TGTGCCAGCAGTCCCACGGGCACCGGGGAGCTGTTTTTT.

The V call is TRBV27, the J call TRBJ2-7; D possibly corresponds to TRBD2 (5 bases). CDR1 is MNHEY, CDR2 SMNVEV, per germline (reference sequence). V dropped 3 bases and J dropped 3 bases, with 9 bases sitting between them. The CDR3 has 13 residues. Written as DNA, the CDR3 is TGTGCCAGCAGTTTGACTGGACTCTACGAGCAGTACTTC. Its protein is CASSLTGLYEQYF.

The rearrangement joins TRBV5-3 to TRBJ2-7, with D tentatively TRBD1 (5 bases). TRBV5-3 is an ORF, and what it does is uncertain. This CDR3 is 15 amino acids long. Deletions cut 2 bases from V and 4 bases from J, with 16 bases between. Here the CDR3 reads CARSLGQVLKYEQYF. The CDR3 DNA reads TGTGCCAGAAGCTTAGGACAAGTTCTTAAATACGAGCAGTACTTC.

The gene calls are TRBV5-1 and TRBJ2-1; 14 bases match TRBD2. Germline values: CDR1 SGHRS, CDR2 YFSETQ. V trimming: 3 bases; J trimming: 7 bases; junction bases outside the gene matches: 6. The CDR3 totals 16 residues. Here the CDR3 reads CASSWGLAGVGNEQFF. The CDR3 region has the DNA TGCGCCAGCAGCTGGGGACTAGCGGGAGTGGGGAATGAGCAGTTCTTC.

CDR3 coding DNA: TGTGCCAGCTTACCTAGCGGGTACACCGGGGAGCTGTTTTTT. It yields the protein CASLPSGYTGELFF. This chain joins TRBV7-6 and TRBJ2-2, with TRBD2 matching 8 bases. Germline V CDR1 and CDR2: SGHVS, FNYEAQ. Unmatched junction bases numbered 5, after V lost 8 bases and J lost 3 bases. The CDR3 loop spans 14 amino acids.

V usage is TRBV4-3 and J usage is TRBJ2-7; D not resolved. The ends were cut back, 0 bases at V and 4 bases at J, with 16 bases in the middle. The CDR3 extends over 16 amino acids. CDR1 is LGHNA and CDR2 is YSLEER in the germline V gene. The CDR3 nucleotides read TGCGCCAGCAGCCAAGATCTCTTCCCGGAGAGTTACGAGCAGTACTTC. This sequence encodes CASSQDLFPESYEQYF.

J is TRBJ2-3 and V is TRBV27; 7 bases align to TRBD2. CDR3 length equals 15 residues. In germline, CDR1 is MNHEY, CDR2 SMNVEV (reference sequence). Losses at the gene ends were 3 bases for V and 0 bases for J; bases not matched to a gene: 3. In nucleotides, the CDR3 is TGTGCCAGCAGTTTCGGAGCGGGGAGCACAGATACGCAGTATTTT. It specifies CASSFGAGSTDTQYF.

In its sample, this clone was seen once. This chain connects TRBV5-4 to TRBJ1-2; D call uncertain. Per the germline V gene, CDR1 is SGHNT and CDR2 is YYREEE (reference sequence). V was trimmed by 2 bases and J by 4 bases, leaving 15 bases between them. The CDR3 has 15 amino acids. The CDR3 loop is CASSFGSDSLYGYTF. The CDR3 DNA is TGTGCCAGCAGCTTCGGGTCGGATTCTCTCTATGGCTACACCTTC.

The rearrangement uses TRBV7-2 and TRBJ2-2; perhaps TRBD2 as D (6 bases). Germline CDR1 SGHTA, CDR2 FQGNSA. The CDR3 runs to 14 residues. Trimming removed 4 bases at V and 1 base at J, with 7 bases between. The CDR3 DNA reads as TGTGCCAGCAGCTGGGGGGTGAACACCGGGGAGCTGTTTTTT. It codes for CASSWGVNTGELFF.

DNA of the CDR3: TGTGCCAGCAGCTCACCGGGACTAGCGGGAGGGCCTGGATACAATGAGCAGTTCTTC. It yields the protein CASSSPGLAGGPGYNEQFF. The chain has TRBV7-9 and TRBJ2-1; TRBD2 aligns across 16 bases. CDR1 SEHNR and CDR2 FQNEAQ come from the germline V gene (reference sequence). The length of the CDR3 is 19 residues. With 4 bases clipped from V and 4 bases from J, the junction kept 10 bases outside the gene matches.

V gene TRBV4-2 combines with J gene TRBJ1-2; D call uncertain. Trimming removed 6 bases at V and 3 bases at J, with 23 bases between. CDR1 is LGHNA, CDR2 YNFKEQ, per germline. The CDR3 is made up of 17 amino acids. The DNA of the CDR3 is TGTGCCAGCAGTCCGAACGTGTGGCCAGTTCCAGACTATGGCTACACCTTC. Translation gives CASSPNVWPVPDYGYTF.

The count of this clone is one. This CDR3 reads CASPTVSGGTDTQYF. The CDR3 nucleotides read TGTGCCAGTCCTACGGTTAGCGGGGGCACAGATACGCAGTATTTT. The chain employs TRBV6-1 and TRBJ2-3; 8 bases align to TRBD2. CDR3 length: 15 residues. V was pared by 9 bases and J by 1 base, with 9 bases of the junction left unmatched. From germline, CDR1 is MNHNS and CDR2 SASEGT.

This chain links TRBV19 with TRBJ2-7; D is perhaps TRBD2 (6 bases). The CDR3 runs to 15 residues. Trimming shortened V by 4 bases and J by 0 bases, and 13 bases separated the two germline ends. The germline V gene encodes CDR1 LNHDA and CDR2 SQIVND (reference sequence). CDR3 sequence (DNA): TGTGCCAGTAGTAGCTATAGCGGTAGCTCCTACGAGCAGTACTTC. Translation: CASSSYSGSSYEQYF.

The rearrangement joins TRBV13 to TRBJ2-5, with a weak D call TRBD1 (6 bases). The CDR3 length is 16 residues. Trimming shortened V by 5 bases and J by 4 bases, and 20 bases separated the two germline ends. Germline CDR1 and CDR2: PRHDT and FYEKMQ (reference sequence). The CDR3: CASSPGETWGLETQYF. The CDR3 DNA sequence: TGTGCCAGCAGCCCCGGGGAGACATGGGGGCTAGAGACCCAGTACTTC. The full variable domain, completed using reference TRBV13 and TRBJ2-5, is AAGVIQSPRHLIKEKRETATLKCYPIPRHDTVYWYQQGPGQDPQFLISFYEKMQSDKGSIPDRFSAQQFSDYHSELNMSSLELGDSALYFCASSPGETWGLETQYFGPGTRLLVL.

The CDR3 nucleotides are TGTGCCATCAGTGACCACATTATCGGGACTAGCGACACAGATACGCAGTATTTT. Amino acid sequence: CAISDHIIGTSDTDTQYF. V is TRBV10-3 and J is TRBJ2-3; 10 bases agree with TRBD2. The CDR3 loop spans 18 amino acids. V was pared by 3 bases and J by 2 bases, with 11 bases of the junction left unmatched. Germline V CDR1 and CDR2: ENHRY, SYGVKD.

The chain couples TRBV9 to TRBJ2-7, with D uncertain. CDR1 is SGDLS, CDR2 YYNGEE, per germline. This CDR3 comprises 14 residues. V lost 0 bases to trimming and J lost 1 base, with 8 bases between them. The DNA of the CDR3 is TGTGCCAGCAGCGTAGGGATAGGATCCTACGAGCAGTACTTC. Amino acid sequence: CASSVGIGSYEQYF.

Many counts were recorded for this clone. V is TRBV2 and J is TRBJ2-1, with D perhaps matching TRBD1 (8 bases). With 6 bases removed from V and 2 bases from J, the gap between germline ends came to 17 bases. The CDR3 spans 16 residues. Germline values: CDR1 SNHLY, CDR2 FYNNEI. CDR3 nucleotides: TGTGCCAGCAGAGCGGGGACAGGACGGACCTACAATGAGCAGTTCTTC. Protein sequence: CASRAGTGRTYNEQFF.